These T cell receptor beta chains were read from a single sample in a study of CD8 T cells in Susac syndrome. Using its own MiXCR run on the immunoSEQ multiplex PCR reads, TCRdb lists one record per CDR3 protein. Found here are 180,000 or so distinct CDR3 sequences, approximately 95% of them singletons; the top ten hold more than 0.09%. The sample consisted of CD4+ T cells from PBMCs. The receptors shown here come from a human donor with multiple sclerosis. Each CDR3 is given with its conserved first and last residue.

J: TRBJ1-1; V: TRBV11-2; CDR3: CASSKPQQGKNTEAFF
J: TRBJ1-6; V: TRBV3-1; CDR3: CASSQEGQENSPLHF
J: TRBJ1-3; V: TRBV12-3/TRBV12-4; CDR3: CASRYSGNTIYF
J: TRBJ2-5; V: TRBV21-1; CDR3: CASSNGNQETQYF
J: TRBJ2-7; V: TRBV18; CDR3: CASSAGNYEQYF
J: TRBJ2-5; V: TRBV20-1; CDR3: CSADRTVETQYF
J: TRBJ1-1; V: TRBV29-1; CDR3: CSVDPLGGLKYTEAFF
J: TRBJ2-7; V: TRBV20-1; CDR3: CSARGLRGREQYF
J: TRBJ2-1; V: TRBV5-1; CDR3: CASRTSGGIDEQFF
J: TRBJ1-2; V: TRBV20-1; CDR3: CSHLQGASGYTF
J: TRBJ2-1; V: TRBV24-1; CDR3: CATSDPGQGYNEQFF